Sequencing of this T cell receptor (beta chain) was carried out in a study of CXCR3-negative and CXCR3-positive naive CD8 T cells. Study-wide results and caveats: Naive cells used TRBV-TRBJ genes in much the same way whether CXCR3-negative or CXCR3-positive; memory cells did not. CXCR3-positive naive cells carried more hydrophobic TRB CDR3s than CXCR3-negative ones. Both of the naive subsets showed about the same high diversity, but memory CD8+ cells had much less.

Libraries of TRB cDNA were made by 5' RACE and carried UMIs. TCRdb reprocessed the 5' RACE reads; each CDR3 protein has one entry and no DNA is given. This sample's table has some 100,000 distinct CDR3 sequences. In triplicate, each CD8+ T cell subset was sorted at a few hundred thousand cells per replicate. Definition of naive CD8+ T cells rested on a CD45RO-CCR7+CD27+CD95- profile. The V gene's germline CDR1 is SGHRS and CDR2 YFSETQ. The CDR3 contains 16 residues. Notes on this clonotype: Its specificity is unknown.

Sequences were obtained from naive CXCR3+ CD8+ T cells from blood. The subset is: CD45RO-CCR7+CD27+CD95- naive CD8+ T cells expressing CXCR3 (TNR3+). The origin of this receptor is a human donor in good health. Some clones in this sample may be carry-over from other donors' samples. The V gene is TRBV5-1, the J gene TRBJ1-1; TCRdb gives TRBD1 as the D gene, but with no DNA this cannot be confirmed. CDR3 protein: CASSQGTGGVSPEAFF.